The following is a TCR beta chain sequence with its context. This sample is part of a study of blood T cell repertoires in COVID-19. The CDR3 contains 15 residues. V shed 8 bases and J 1 base; nucleotides not matched to a gene: 7. The V gene's germline CDR1 is MNHGY and CDR2 SVAAGI. The table came from immunoSEQ multiplex PCR; TCRdb's copy has only in-frame clones and leaves some out. The data contain some 17,000 clones, approximately 80% of them singletons. The J gene is TRBJ2-3, the V gene TRBV6-9; 9 nucleotides line up with TRBD1. The receptor's source is a man aged 70-80 years with COVID-19, enrolled during active disease. Sequencing was performed on peripheral blood. CDR3 sequence: CASQEGQGCTDTQYF. In DNA form, the CDR3 reads TGTGCCAGCCAAGAGGGACAGGGCTGCACAGATACGCAGTATTTT.